The entry below describes one T cell receptor beta chain. Antigen specificity is unknown. The sampling schedule covered blood at baseline, cycle 4 day 1, and cycle 7 day 1. The repertoire was sequenced with immunoSEQ multiplex PCR; TCRdb's copy has only in-frame clones and lacks some. Of tens of thousands of clones listed, 85% to 95% are singletons. This sample stems from a study of OX40 agonist ivuxolimab in advanced cancers. Study as a whole: Partial response was recorded in three patients: one hepatocellular carcinoma and two cutaneous melanoma cases. Findings and limits, study-wide: CD8+ T cells showed, on average, more clonal expansion than CD4+ cells.

The V and J ends lost 6 bases and 7 bases, in that order; junction bases with no gene match: 18. Germline lookup yields CDR1 MDHEN and CDR2 SYDVKM. CDR3 length: 19 residues. Sequenced here: CD4+ or CD8+ T cells sorted from blood, sampled in a trial of the OX40 agonist ivuxolimab. V and J are TRBV28 and TRBJ2-4; 13 bases fit TRBD2. The TCR originated in an adult with an advanced solid tumor such as melanoma, head and neck, liver or kidney cancer. CDR3 sequence reads: CASSPGLAGVSKGRNIQYF. The DNA of the CDR3 is TGTGCCAGCAGCCCAGGACTAGCGGGAGTAAGTAAAGGCAGGAACATTCAGTACTTC.